These T cell receptor beta chains were read from a single sample in a study of blood T cells in healthy people across ages. TCRdb called the 5' RACE reads again in MiXCR, with one record for every CDR3 protein. The repertoire includes 600,000 to 800,000 distinct CDR3 sequences, 20% to 25% of them detected once, and under 4% sits in the top ten. Sequenced: blood. These receptors originate from a man between 65 and 85 years old in good health. The CDR3 runs from the conserved cysteine through the conserved F or W. A D gene is named only where the DNA matches it firmly. Clone sizes are given selectively: once, few, many, or a class where the clone is expanded.

TRBV5-1	TRBJ2-2	NA	NA	TGCGCCAGCAGCTTGGGGCAGGTGGACGGGGAGCTGTTTTTT	CASSLGQVDGELFF
TRBV4-2	TRBJ1-4	NA	NA	TGTGCCAGCAGCCAAGGGGCCCAGAGGGGAAATGAAAAACTGTTTTTT	CASSQGAQRGNEKLFF
TRBV3-1	TRBJ2-7	NA	NA	TGTGCCAGCAGTGAAGTTGAGTCCTACGAGCAGTACTTC	CASSEVESYEQYF
TRBV3-1	TRBJ2-1	TRBD1	few	TGTGCCAGCAGCCAGGACAGGGGGCTTAGGAGCTCTGAGCAGTTCTTC	CASSQDRGLRSSEQFF
TRBV10-3	TRBJ2-5	NA	few	TGTGCCATCAGCGCGGGGACAAATCAAGAGACCCAGTACTTC	CAISAGTNQETQYF
TRBV24-1	TRBJ2-5	NA	few	TGTGCCACCAGTGACCGCCAGGAATCGAGGGGCCAGTACTTC	CATSDRQESRGQYF
TRBV20-1	TRBJ2-1	TRBD1	NA	TGCAGTGCTCTAACAGGGGGCGCCTACAATGAGCAGTTCTTC	CSALTGGAYNEQFF
TRBV5-1	TRBJ2-1	NA	NA	TGCGCCAGCAGCGGTGGCGCGAACTCCTACAATGGGCAGTTCTTC	CASSGGANSYNGQFF
TRBV20-1	TRBJ2-5	NA	NA	TGCAGTGCCGCCGAACCATCACCCATCCAAGAGACCCAGTACTTC	CSAAEPSPIQETQYF
TRBV12-3/TRBV12-4	TRBJ2-1	TRBD2	NA	TGTGCCAGCAGTTTGAGCGGGGGGAGATACAATGAGCAGTTCTTC	CASSLSGGRYNEQFF
TRBV7-3	TRBJ1-1	NA	few	TGTGCCAGCAGCACGGGGGCGGGCACTGAAGCTTTCTTT	CASSTGAGTEAFF
TRBV7-2	TRBJ1-5	NA	few	TGTGCCAGCAGCTTTGGCAGTTTCAATCAGCCCCAGCATTTT	CASSFGSFNQPQHF
TRBV12-3/TRBV12-4	TRBJ2-7	NA	NA	TGTGCCAGCACCCCGGGGTGGGGGGTGAACTACGAGCAGTACTTC	CASTPGWGVNYEQYF
TRBV14	TRBJ2-7	NA	many	TGTGCCAGCAGCCAAGTTGCCTACGAGCAGTACTTC	CASSQVAYEQYF
TRBV6-5	TRBJ2-5	NA	NA	TGTGCCAGCAGTTACTCGGTTGGCCAATATGAAGAGACCCAGTACTTC	CASSYSVGQYEETQYF
TRBV28	TRBJ1-1	NA	few	TGTGCCAGCAGTTTGGGTAAGGGTTGGGCTGAAGCTTTCTTT	CASSLGKGWAEAFF
TRBV20-1	TRBJ2-1	TRBD2	NA	TGCAGTGCTAGCAAGCTAGCGGGAGGGCCTCACAATGAGCAGTTCTTC	CSASKLAGGPHNEQFF
TRBV6-6	TRBJ2-3	NA	few	TGTGCCAGCAGCCCGAATGGGGGGCCCACAGATACGCAGTATTTT	CASSPNGGPTDTQYF
TRBV28	TRBJ1-2	NA	NA	TGTGCCAGCAGCATTATTAGGGGGAGCGGCTACACCTTC	CASSIIRGSGYTF
TRBV20-1	TRBJ1-3	NA	many	TGCAGTGCTGGCAACAGTATCCAAAATGAGGACACCATATATTTT	CSAGNSIQNEDTIYF
TRBV25-1	TRBJ2-1	NA	NA	TGTGCCAGCACCTCCGGGACCTCAGAGCAGTTCTTC	CASTSGTSEQFF
TRBV20-1	TRBJ2-1	TRBD2	NA	TGCAGTGCCACTACTTCGGGACTAGCGGTCTACAATGAGCAGTTCTTC	CSATTSGLAVYNEQFF
TRBV7-2	TRBJ2-3	NA	NA	TGTGCCAGCAGTTGGGAGTATAATACGCAGTATTTT	CASSWEYNTQYF